A selection of T cell receptor beta chains follows, all from one sample in a study of identifying expanded T cells in peripheral blood. The assay was immunoSEQ multiplex PCR, and TCRdb's table has in-frame clones only and misses some. The sample contains under 130,000 clones, around nine tenths of which appear only once. The sample consisted of blood. These receptors were obtained from a person aged 18 to 75 in good health. Both conserved end residues are part of each CDR3. The order of the fields is CDR3 DNA, CDR3 protein, D gene, V gene, J gene, clone size. A D gene is named only where the DNA matches it firmly. The size of a clone is reported for some rows only, either as once, few or many, or as a class for expanded clones.

cdr3_nt: TGTGCCAGCACTCCTAGTGGGGCGCGGGCTGAAGCTTTCTTT
cdr3_aa: CASTPSGARAEAFF
d_call: .
v_call: TRBV7-9
j_call: TRBJ1-1
clone_size: .

cdr3_nt: TGCGCCAGCAGCCTACAGGATTTCACCGGGGAGCTGTTTTTT
cdr3_aa: CASSLQDFTGELFF
d_call: .
v_call: TRBV5-1
j_call: TRBJ2-2
clone_size: .

cdr3_nt: TGTGCCAGCAGCATCTCCGGGACTCGATGGGATACGCAGTATTTT
cdr3_aa: CASSISGTRWDTQYF
d_call: .
v_call: TRBV7-6
j_call: TRBJ2-3
clone_size: .

cdr3_nt: TGTGCCAGCAGTTTCATAGGGGGTAGGAACAATGAGCAGTTCTTC
cdr3_aa: CASSFIGGRNNEQFF
d_call: .
v_call: TRBV27
j_call: TRBJ2-1
clone_size: .

cdr3_nt: TGTGCCAGCAGTATCCTAGGTGGGCCGCGCGGTTCACCCCTCCACTTT
cdr3_aa: CASSILGGPRGSPLHF
d_call: .
v_call: TRBV27
j_call: TRBJ1-6
clone_size: .

cdr3_nt: TGTGCCAGCAGTCCAGGGGCTGCAGATACGCAGTATTTT
cdr3_aa: CASSPGAADTQYF
d_call: .
v_call: TRBV28
j_call: TRBJ2-3
clone_size: .

cdr3_nt: TGTGCCAGCTCACAAGGACAGGGTGGCACTGAAGCTTTCTTT
cdr3_aa: CASSQGQGGTEAFF
d_call: TRBD1
v_call: TRBV18
j_call: TRBJ1-1
clone_size: once

cdr3_nt: TGTGCCAGCAGCCTGGGGGATCAGCCCCAGCATTTT
cdr3_aa: CASSLGDQPQHF
d_call: .
v_call: TRBV7-9
j_call: TRBJ1-5
clone_size: few

cdr3_nt: TGTGCCAGCAGCCTGGGACAGGGGGCTGAAGCTTTCTTT
cdr3_aa: CASSLGQGAEAFF
d_call: TRBD1
v_call: TRBV7-9
j_call: TRBJ1-1
clone_size: .

cdr3_nt: TGTGCCAGCAGCGTAGCTCCTAGCGGGGGGTCCTACGAGCAGTACTTC
cdr3_aa: CASSVAPSGGSYEQYF
d_call: TRBD2
v_call: TRBV9
j_call: TRBJ2-7
clone_size: .

cdr3_nt: TGTGCCAGCAGCTTGTTGGCCTGGACTGGCTACACCTTC
cdr3_aa: CASSLLAWTGYTF
d_call: .
v_call: TRBV5-4
j_call: TRBJ1-2
clone_size: .

cdr3_nt: TGTGCCTGGAGTGGGGGGGCAGGGGGCGACGAGCAGTACTTC
cdr3_aa: CAWSGGAGGDEQYF
d_call: TRBD1
v_call: TRBV30
j_call: TRBJ2-7
clone_size: once

cdr3_nt: TGTGCCAGCAGTCCTCCCAACTATGGCTACACCTTC
cdr3_aa: CASSPPNYGYTF
d_call: .
v_call: TRBV6-6
j_call: TRBJ1-2
clone_size: .

cdr3_nt: TGCACCAGCAGCCAACGTCTAGCGGGGGGCTCCTACGAGCAGTACTTC
cdr3_aa: CTSSQRLAGGSYEQYF
d_call: .
v_call: TRBV1
j_call: TRBJ2-7
clone_size: .

cdr3_nt: TGCGCCAGCAGCTTGGGGGCCCCTGGAACTGAAGCTTTCTTT
cdr3_aa: CASSLGAPGTEAFF
d_call: .
v_call: TRBV5-1
j_call: TRBJ1-1
clone_size: .

cdr3_nt: TGTGCCAGCACCCGCGGGGGACTAGCTCTCTATTTT
cdr3_aa: CASTRGGLALYF
d_call: TRBD2
v_call: TRBV13
j_call: TRBJ2-3
clone_size: .

cdr3_nt: TGCAGTGCTAGTAAGGATAGTTGGCAGTACTTC
cdr3_aa: CSASKDSWQYF
d_call: .
v_call: TRBV20-1
j_call: TRBJ2-7
clone_size: .

cdr3_nt: TGTGCCAGCAGCTTGCGGGTGGACTCTATTAATGAGCAGTTCTTC
cdr3_aa: CASSLRVDSINEQFF
d_call: .
v_call: TRBV5-4
j_call: TRBJ2-1
clone_size: .

cdr3_nt: TGTGCCAGCACCCAGGAGGGGACGGACGAAAAACTGTTTTTT
cdr3_aa: CASTQEGTDEKLFF
d_call: .
v_call: TRBV2
j_call: TRBJ1-4
clone_size: once

cdr3_nt: TGCGCCAGCAGGGTGGGACAGGGGGCGAACACTGAAGCTTTCTTT
cdr3_aa: CASRVGQGANTEAFF
d_call: TRBD1
v_call: TRBV5-1
j_call: TRBJ1-1
clone_size: .

cdr3_nt: TGTGCCAGCAGTCGGACAGGGCAGGATCAGCCCCAGCATTTT
cdr3_aa: CASSRTGQDQPQHF
d_call: TRBD1
v_call: TRBV6-5
j_call: TRBJ1-5
clone_size: .

cdr3_nt: TGTGCCAGCAGCCTAGACGGGACCTATGGCTACACCTTC
cdr3_aa: CASSLDGTYGYTF
d_call: .
v_call: TRBV7-2
j_call: TRBJ1-2
clone_size: once

cdr3_nt: TGTGCCAGCAGCTCTGATATAGGACAGAGCTACGAGCAGTACTTC
cdr3_aa: CASSSDIGQSYEQYF
d_call: .
v_call: TRBV5-6
j_call: TRBJ2-7
clone_size: .

cdr3_nt: TGTGCCTGGAGTGTAGCCCGGGGCTATGGCTACACCTTC
cdr3_aa: CAWSVARGYGYTF
d_call: .
v_call: TRBV30
j_call: TRBJ1-2
clone_size: few

cdr3_nt: TGTGCCAGCAGCGGGGCGGGACTTGCAACAGATACGCAGTATTTT
cdr3_aa: CASSGAGLATDTQYF
d_call: .
v_call: TRBV9
j_call: TRBJ2-3
clone_size: .

cdr3_nt: TGTGCCAGTAGACCAAACAAGAACACTGAAGCTTTCTTT
cdr3_aa: CASRPNKNTEAFF
d_call: .
v_call: TRBV19
j_call: TRBJ1-1
clone_size: once

cdr3_nt: TGTGCCAGCAGCCTGGACGCCGGACTCAGCTACGAGCAGTACTTC
cdr3_aa: CASSLDAGLSYEQYF
d_call: .
v_call: TRBV7-2
j_call: TRBJ2-7
clone_size: .

cdr3_nt: TGTGCCAGCAGTGCAGCGAGCACCGGGGAGCTGTTTTTT
cdr3_aa: CASSAASTGELFF
d_call: .
v_call: TRBV28
j_call: TRBJ2-2
clone_size: .

cdr3_nt: TGTGCCAGCAGCTTTTCGGCAGCTAGCACAGATACGCAGTATTTT
cdr3_aa: CASSFSAASTDTQYF
d_call: .
v_call: TRBV7-7
j_call: TRBJ2-3
clone_size: .

cdr3_nt: TGTGCCAGCAGCTGGGACAGGGCTTACGAGCAGTACTTC
cdr3_aa: CASSWDRAYEQYF
d_call: TRBD1
v_call: TRBV7-8
j_call: TRBJ2-7
clone_size: .